A single sample gave rise to the 10 T cell receptor beta chains below, sequenced in a study of T cells in Graves' hyperthyroidism and ophthalmopathy. RNA transcripts yielded amplified TCR beta CDR3 regions. HTBI primers were employed in a first-round RT-PCR of the TCR CDR3. TCRdb independently ran MiXCR on the multiplex PCR reads; one entry per CDR3 protein. This sample has roughly 240,000 distinct CDR3 sequences, with around 26% found just once. Input material: blood. The receptors stem from a woman aged 40 to 50 with Graves' ophthalmopathy.

There are many counts of this clonotype. The V call is TRBV30, the J call TRBJ1-5, with 8 bases identical to TRBD1. Germline V gene sequence: CDR1 GTSNPN, CDR2 SVGIG (reference sequence). The CDR3 runs 17 residues. J lost 1 base, V lost 5 bases, and 13 bases had no gene match. For the CDR3, the DNA is TGTGCCTGGTCGTTTAGGACAGGGAGTCTAAGCAATCAGCCCCAGCATTTT. This codes for CAWSFRTGSLSNQPQHF.

This clonotype appeared many times. This chain joins TRBV20-1 and TRBJ2-2; D unresolved. This CDR3 comprises 12 residues. In germline, CDR1 is DFQATT, CDR2 SNEGSKA (reference sequence). Trimming took off 5 bases at V and 2 bases at J, with 6 bases between the two ends. The CDR3 here is CSAPDNTGELFF. The DNA for the CDR3 is TGCAGTGCTCCCGATAACACCGGGGAGCTGTTTTTT.

This chain uses TRBV6-2 or TRBV6-3 with TRBJ2-5; 9 bases match TRBD2. The CDR3 has 16 amino acids. Per germline, CDR1 MNHEY and CDR2 SVGEGT. Trimming cost V 0 bases and J 5 bases; bases outside gene matches: 7. The CDR3 region is CASSYSERGVPETQYF. CDR3 nucleotide sequence: TGTGCCAGCAGTTACTCGGAGCGGGGGGTGCCGGAGACCCAGTACTTC.

This clonotype was seen ten or more times. The gene calls are TRBV19 and TRBJ2-7; no firm D call. Between the trimmed V and J ends, which lost 3 bases and 2 bases, there was a span of 5 bases. The CDR3 length is 12 residues. Germline V gene sequence: CDR1 LNHDA, CDR2 SQIVND (reference sequence). The DNA for the CDR3 is TGTGCCAGTAGTATTGGGACCTACGAGCAGTACTTC. As protein: CASSIGTYEQYF.

This clonotype was recorded at least ten times. The rearrangement joins TRBV19 to TRBJ2-5; TRBD1 matches at 11 bases. Germline values: CDR1 LNHDA, CDR2 SQIVND (reference sequence). The CDR3 consists of 15 residues. Trimming took 5 bases from V and 5 from J; bases not matched to a gene: 7. The CDR3 region is CASSGGQGAGETQYF. The CDR3 DNA is TGTGCCAGTAGTGGAGGACAGGGGGCGGGGGAGACCCAGTACTTC.

The rearrangement joins TRBV6-1 to TRBJ2-7, with 7 nucleotides matching TRBD2. This CDR3 contains 15 residues. Germline V gives CDR1 MNHNS, CDR2 SASEGT. With 1 base clipped from V and 0 bases from J, the junction kept 3 bases outside the gene matches. DNA for the CDR3: TGTGCCAGCAGTGAAGTGGGGGGGATCTCCTACGAGCAGTACTTC. This translates into CASSEVGGISYEQYF.

The rearrangement uses TRBV29-1 and TRBJ2-7; possible D gene TRBD1, 5 bases. CDR1 is SQVTM, CDR2 ANQGSEA, per germline. The CDR3 runs 14 residues. Trimming stripped 4 bases from V and 2 bases from J, with 15 bases between. The chain's CDR3 is CSVVLWAGTYEQYF. CDR3 nucleotides: TGCAGCGTTGTATTGTGGGCAGGGACCTACGAGCAGTACTTC.

This clonotype was found many times. J is TRBJ2-7 and V is TRBV6-2 or TRBV6-3; 8 bases are shared with TRBD2. The germline gives CDR1 MNHEY, CDR2 SVGEGT. The CDR3 covers 15 residues. V shed 2 bases and J 7 bases; nucleotides not matched to a gene: 10. The CDR3 sequence is CASSYNSGGPREQYF. The CDR3 bases are TGTGCCAGCAGTTACAATTCGGGAGGGCCTCGGGAGCAGTACTTC.

This chain connects TRBV15 to TRBJ1-2; tentative D call: TRBD1 (6 bases). CDR1 LNHNV and CDR2 YYDKDF come from the germline V gene (reference sequence). V gave up 0 bases and J gave up 8 bases, with 19 bases separating them. The CDR3 is made up of 16 amino acids. The chain's CDR3 is CATSRDKGQMSLGYTF. The CDR3 bases are TGTGCCACCAGCAGAGATAAGGGACAAATGAGTCTAGGCTACACCTTC.

The count of this clonotype is one. A much larger clone is a single base away; this may be a read error. V is TRBV20-1 and J is TRBJ2-7; TRBD2 agrees at 7 bases. The CDR3 length is 15 residues. V lost 3 bases, J lost 2 bases, and 10 bases stayed unmatched. Germline-derived CDR1 and CDR2 are DFQATT and SNEGSKA (reference sequence). The CDR3 protein is CSASLAGVLTYEQYF. Here the CDR3 DNA reads TGCAGTGCTAGTTTGGCGGGAGTGTTAACCTACGAGCAGTACTTC.